Below, 25 T cell receptor beta chains from the same sample are listed, as sequenced in a study of T-cell memory formation after mild COVID-19. A single record per CDR3 protein comes from TCRdb applying MiXCR to the 5' RACE reads. The repertoire includes about 470,000 distinct CDR3 sequences, around a sixth of them detected once, and roughly 12% sits in the top ten. Sequenced sample: PBMCs or a T cell subset sorted from them (not recorded which). Every receptor here comes from an adult woman who had mild COVID-19 (a few samples of this study predate the infection). Cell type and time point are not known.

The J gene is TRBJ1-3, the V gene TRBV12-3 or TRBV12-4; 8 bases are a match to TRBD1. The CDR3 consists of 17 residues. V lost 5 bases and J lost 1; bases outside the gene matches: 10. The CDR3 protein is CASSPRTGSKSGNTIYF. Here the CDR3 DNA reads TGTGCCAGCAGTCCTCGGACAGGGAGTAAGTCTGGAAACACCATATATTTT.

The V and J genes are TRBV5-1 and TRBJ2-5; 7 bases are shared with TRBD2. The germline gives CDR1 SGHRS, CDR2 YFSETQ. J was trimmed by 3 bases and V by 3 bases; bases with no gene match: 11. The CDR3 length is 16 residues. CDR3 residues: CASSSLRTRGEETQYF. The DNA for the CDR3 is TGCGCCAGCAGCTCCCTCAGGACTAGAGGGGAAGAGACCCAGTACTTC.

In its sample, this clonotype was seen a few times. The rearrangement links TRBV7-8 to TRBJ2-7, with TRBD1 identical over 8 bases. This CDR3 is built from 14 residues. Germline CDR1 is SGHVS and CDR2 is FQNEAQ. The junction had 8 bases not matched to a gene; V was cut back by 5 bases and J by 5 bases. The CDR3 is CASSLRTGRDEQYF. CDR3 bases: TGTGCCAGCAGCCTTCGGACAGGGCGAGACGAGCAGTACTTC.

This clonotype was detected a few times. The chain joins TRBV15 to TRBJ2-7, with TRBD1 matching 9 bases. The V gene's germline CDR1 is LNHNV and CDR2 YYDKDF (reference sequence). The CDR3 is 15 residues long. V lost 1 base to trimming and J lost 3 bases; unmatched junction nucleotides: 4. The CDR3 spells CATSRGQGVVYEQYF. The CDR3 DNA follows: TGTGCCACCAGCAGAGGACAGGGGGTGGTCTACGAGCAGTACTTC.

This clonotype was detected only a few times. The chain joins TRBV12-3 or TRBV12-4 to TRBJ1-1; no clear D. Trimming cost V 9 bases and J 1 base, with 15 bases left between them. This CDR3 region has 14 residues. CDR3 amino acids: CASSGLFSNTEAFF. The CDR3 DNA is TGTGCCAGTTCCGGACTGTTTTCGAACACTGAAGCTTTCTTT.

The chain employs TRBV7-9 and TRBJ2-7; TRBD1 agrees at 7 bases. The germline V gene has CDR1 SEHNR and CDR2 FQNEAQ (reference sequence). The CDR3 totals 17 residues. Trimming removed 1 base from V and 3 bases from J; junction bases left unmatched: 12. CDR3 region: CASSLVGRGILDYEQYF. For the CDR3, the DNA is TGTGCCAGCAGCTTAGTCGGCAGGGGGATCCTGGACTACGAGCAGTACTTC.

This clonotype was counted between two and nine times. The V gene is TRBV9, the J gene TRBJ2-1; 9 positions agree with TRBD2. The CDR3 is made up of 16 amino acids. Germline CDR1 reads SGDLS; CDR2 reads YYNGEE. J lost 8 bases, V lost 0 bases, and 9 bases had no gene match. CDR3 protein: CASSVEEREDSDEQFF. In nucleotides, the CDR3 is TGTGCCAGCAGCGTAGAGGAGCGGGAGGATTCCGATGAGCAGTTCTTC.

This clonotype was detected only a few times. The J gene is TRBJ1-3, the V gene TRBV29-1, with TRBD1 as a possible D gene (5 bases). This CDR3 is built from 12 residues. The ends were cut back, 7 bases at V and 0 bases at J, with 7 bases in the middle. Germline V gives CDR1 SQVTM, CDR2 ANQGSEA. CDR3 in amino acids: CSGGDSGNTIYF. The DNA for the CDR3 is TGCAGCGGAGGGGACTCTGGAAACACCATATATTTT.

The rearrangement links TRBV7-6 to TRBJ2-1, with D possibly matching TRBD2 (6 bases). V lost 2 bases and J lost 7, with 15 bases in between. Looked up from germline, CDR1 is SGHVS and CDR2 is FNYEAQ. CDR3 length: 15 amino acids. The CDR3 reads CASSLYRRDGNEQFF. The CDR3 DNA follows: TGTGCCAGCAGCTTATATCGGCGGGACGGGAATGAGCAGTTCTTC.

CDR3 amino acids: CASLRGGRGLSTDTQYF. CDR3 sequence (DNA): TGTGCCAGCCTACGGGGCGGGAGGGGACTTAGCACAGATACGCAGTATTTT. The chain uses TRBV12-3 or TRBV12-4 and TRBJ2-3, with 9 bases that match TRBD2. Trimming removed 8 bases from V and 0 bases from J; junction bases left unmatched: 12. This CDR3 has 17 amino acids.

V gene TRBV10-3 combines with J gene TRBJ2-5; perhaps D is TRBD1 or TRBD2 (5 bases each). The ends were cut back, 7 bases at V and 3 bases at J, with 15 bases in the middle. Germline CDR1 and CDR2: ENHRY and SYGVKD. The CDR3 is made up of 14 amino acids. The CDR3 sequence: CAIKTTGPKETQYF. The DNA for the CDR3 is TGTGCCATCAAGACGACGGGGCCTAAAGAGACCCAGTACTTC.

This chain links TRBV19 with TRBJ2-7; D might be TRBD1 or TRBD2, each matching 5 bases. Germline CDR1 is LNHDA and CDR2 is SQIVND (reference sequence). Trimming cost V 6 bases and J 2 bases, with 20 bases left between them. CDR3 length: 16 residues. The CDR3 spells CASRSGPQGYAYEQYF. The DNA for the CDR3 is TGTGCCAGTAGATCGGGACCTCAAGGGTATGCCTACGAGCAGTACTTC.

This clonotype was found a few times. This chain uses TRBV7-2 with TRBJ2-3; D not resolved. Trimming removed 5 bases from V and 2 bases from J, with 14 bases in between. The V gene's germline CDR1 is SGHTA and CDR2 FQGNSA. This CDR3 contains 15 residues. This chain's CDR3 is CASSPAYTNTDTQYF. The DNA for the CDR3 is TGTGCCAGCAGCCCAGCTTACACGAACACAGATACGCAGTATTTT.

Only a few counts were recorded for this clonotype. The chain combines TRBV7-3 with TRBJ1-1, with unresolved D. Deletions cut 6 bases from V and 7 bases from J, with 9 bases between. Germline V CDR1 and CDR2: SGHTA, FQGTGA. CDR3 length equals 11 residues. DNA for the CDR3: TGTGCCAGCAGAGGAACTAGTGAAGCTTTCTTT. Its translation: CASRGTSEAFF.

This clonotype was counted between two and nine times. CDR3 DNA sequence: TGTGCCAGCAGCTTAGCCGGTAGCGGGAGGGAGACCCAGTACTTC. Protein sequence: CASSLAGSGRETQYF. The rearrangement uses TRBV7-2 and TRBJ2-5; 10 bases fit TRBD2. With V trimmed by 0 bases and J by 5 bases, 3 bases remained unmatched. CDR1 is SGHTA and CDR2 is FQGNSA in the germline V gene. This CDR3 has 15 amino acids.

The chain couples TRBV11-2 to TRBJ2-6; D possibly uses TRBD1 or TRBD2 (7 bases each). The V gene lost 0 bases and the J gene lost 0 bases, with 18 bases spanning the gap. The CDR3 loop spans 20 amino acids. In germline, CDR1 is SGHAT, CDR2 FQNNGV. The CDR3 here is CASSLDGRGGLISGANVLTF. The CDR3, as DNA: TGTGCCAGCAGCTTAGACGGCAGGGGGGGCCTCATCTCTGGGGCCAACGTCCTGACTTTC.

CDR3 bases: TGTGCCAGCAGCGGACTTTACACAGATACGCAGTATTTT. Translation gives CASSGLYTDTQYF. The J gene is TRBJ2-3, the V gene TRBV3-1; D may be TRBD2 (5 bases). The length of the CDR3 is 13 residues. CDR1 is LGHDT and CDR2 is YNNKEL in the germline V gene (reference sequence). V was cut by 5 bases and J by 2 bases, with 8 bases left in between.

The chain employs TRBV7-2 and TRBJ2-3, with TRBD2 as a possible D gene (6 bases). The germline V and J ends were trimmed by 3 bases and 9 bases, with 13 bases remaining between them. Germline V gene sequence: CDR1 SGHTA, CDR2 FQGNSA. The CDR3 totals 13 residues. The CDR3 region is CASSLEEGPTQYF. The DNA of the CDR3 is TGTGCCAGCAGCTTGGAGGAGGGACCCACGCAGTATTTT.

This clonotype was seen more than once but under ten times. The rearrangement joins TRBV5-5 to TRBJ2-1; D is undetermined. This CDR3 spans 14 amino acids. Germline lookup yields CDR1 SGHKS and CDR2 YYEKEE (reference sequence). V was cut by 4 bases and J by 10 bases, with 18 bases left in between. The CDR3 spells CASSPTVLGWEQFF. CDR3 bases: TGTGCCAGCAGCCCTACTGTTCTGGGTTGGGAGCAGTTCTTC. The full variable domain, rest sourced from reference TRBV5-5 and TRBJ2-1, is DAGVTQSPTHLIKTRGQQVTLRCSPISGHKSVSWYQQVLGQGPQFIFQYYEKEERGRGNFPDRFSARQFPNYSSELNVNALLLGDSALYLCASSPTVLGWEQFFGPGTRLTVL.

The chain has TRBV5-1 and TRBJ1-5; weak D call: TRBD1 (5 bases). The V end lost 1 base, the J end lost 8 bases, and 10 bases lay between the germline ends. The CDR3 is made up of 13 amino acids. CDR1 SGHRS and CDR2 YFSETQ come from the germline V gene. For the CDR3, the DNA is TGCGCCAGCAGCTTGCAGGGTAGGGAGCCCCAGCATTTT. It encodes CASSLQGREPQHF.

This chain joins TRBV19 and TRBJ2-7, with D possibly being TRBD1 (6 bases). Germline lookup yields CDR1 LNHDA and CDR2 SQIVND (reference sequence). This CDR3 region has 16 residues. The V end lost 3 bases, the J end lost 2 bases, and 17 bases lay between the germline ends. The CDR3 sequence is CASSMRLVDSPYEQYF. The CDR3, as DNA: TGTGCCAGTAGTATGAGATTAGTGGACAGCCCCTACGAGCAGTACTTC.

This chain connects TRBV19 to TRBJ1-5, with D possibly being TRBD1 (6 bases). Germline loops: CDR1 LNHDA, CDR2 SQIVND (reference sequence). The ends were cut back, 3 bases at V and 3 bases at J, with 24 bases in the middle. The CDR3 spans 19 residues. The CDR3 nucleotides are TGTGCCAGTAGTATTTTTGGGGGTGGGACAAGATGGGTCAATCAGCCCCAGCATTTT. Its translation: CASSIFGGGTRWVNQPQHF.

This clonotype was seen a handful of times. V and J are TRBV7-3 and TRBJ2-1; D tentatively reads TRBD1 or TRBD2 (5 bases each). The CDR3 runs to 19 residues. Trimming stripped 5 bases from V and 8 bases from J, with 31 bases between. Germline values: CDR1 SGHTA, CDR2 FQGTGA. CDR3 sequence: CASSPQPRGALRRDDEQFF. In nucleotides, the CDR3 is TGTGCCAGCAGCCCGCAACCTAGGGGAGCGCTACGAAGGGATGATGAGCAGTTCTTC.

This rearrangement joins TRBV24-1 to TRBJ1-3; D unresolved. CDR3 length equals 14 residues. Per germline, CDR1 KGHDR and CDR2 SFDVKD. V lost 6 bases, J lost 4 bases, and 12 bases lay in between. This CDR3 reads CATSHPNNGNTIYF. CDR3 bases: TGTGCCACCAGTCACCCAAACAACGGAAACACCATATATTTT.

This chain links TRBV7-8 with TRBJ1-6, with a weak D call TRBD1 (6 bases). The V gene's germline CDR1 is SGHVS and CDR2 FQNEAQ. The V end lost 5 bases, the J end lost 2 bases, and 13 bases lay between the germline ends. The CDR3 length is 16 residues. The CDR3 loop is CASSLQGRPYNSPLHF. CDR3 in DNA: TGTGCCAGCAGCCTACAGGGCCGCCCCTATAATTCACCCCTCCACTTT.